What follows is one T cell receptor beta chain and its context. Its antigen remains unknown. The V end lost 3 bases, the J end lost 3 bases, and 13 bases lay between the germline ends. This CDR3 comprises 15 residues. Germline V lookup: CDR1 SGDLS, CDR2 YYNGEE. This sample was taken from a study of pediatric ulcerative colitis. The study's findings and limits: Compared with controls, ulcerative colitis showed greater blood-rectum clone sharing. A couple of patients' blood samples yielded substantially fewer templates.

Here immunoSEQ multiplex PCR was the method, and the copy in TCRdb shows in-frame clones only, minus some. This repertoire shows some 57,000 clones, 87% found once; its top ten account for approximately 1.5%. The blood sample was taken during the colonoscopy visit. The sequencing input was blood. This rearrangement joins TRBV9 to TRBJ2-1, with D perhaps assigned TRBD1 or TRBD2 (5 bases each). This TCR derives from a boy between 10 and 17 years old who was a control in a study of pediatric ulcerative colitis. CDR3 sequence (DNA): TGTGCCAGCAGCGCCCGGGACGGCCTCTACAATGAGCAGTTCTTC. Translating it yields CASSARDGLYNEQFF. The complete variable domain, with remaining parts taken from reference TRBV9 and TRBJ2-1, reads DSGVTQTPKHLITATGQRVTLRCSPRSGDLSVYWYQQSLDQGLQFLIQYYNGEERAKGNILERFSAQQFPDLHSELNLSSLELGDSALYFCASSARDGLYNEQFFGPGTRLTVL.